A single sample gave rise to the 9 T cell receptor beta chains below, sequenced in a study of cytomegalovirus exposure and HLA in healthy donors. PCR used 60 Vbeta primers and 13 Jbeta primers. Profiling relied on immunoSEQ multiplex PCR, and the TCRdb table lists in-frame clones only, not all of them. The sample has about 230,000 clones, 70% to 85% seen once. The sample was PBMCs. These receptors all stem from a middle-aged woman in good health and CMV-seronegative.

The chain recombines TRBV29-1 with TRBJ2-5; possible D gene TRBD1, 5 bases. Germline CDR1 SQVTM, CDR2 ANQGSEA. Trimming shortened V by 4 bases and J by 5 bases, and 14 bases separated the two germline ends. The CDR3 runs 13 residues. As DNA, the CDR3 is TGCAGCGTTGTTGGGCAGGGCTTTGAGACCCAGTACTTC. Its protein is CSVVGQGFETQYF.

DNA of the CDR3: TGTGCCAGCAGATGGGACAGGGGATATAATTCACCCCTCCACTTT. It codes for CASRWDRGYNSPLHF. This sequence joins TRBV28 and TRBJ1-6; 10 nucleotides line up with TRBD1. The CDR3 runs to 15 residues. V dropped 6 bases and J dropped 4; count of bases not matched to a gene: 3. Looked up from germline, CDR1 is MDHEN and CDR2 is SYDVKM. Full variable domain (remainder filled in from reference TRBV28 and TRBJ1-6): DVKVTQSSRYLVKRTGEKVFLECVQDMDHENMFWYRQDPGLGLRLIYFSYDVKMKEKGDIPEGYSVSREKKERFSLILESASTNQTSMYLCASRWDRGYNSPLHFGNGTRLTVT.

This clone has a single count. CDR3 region: CASSRRSTGPSSYNEQFF. CDR3 bases: TGTGCCAGCAGCCGTCGGTCGACAGGCCCGAGCTCCTACAATGAGCAGTTCTTC. This chain connects TRBV11-3 to TRBJ2-1; possibly TRBD1 for D (6 bases). This CDR3 has 18 residues. CDR1 SGHNT and CDR2 YENEEA come from the germline V gene. V was shortened by 5 bases and J by 0 bases, with 20 bases between the two germline ends.

This chain links TRBV2 with TRBJ2-1; 7 bases align to TRBD1. The CDR3 loop spans 15 amino acids. The junction had 4 bases not matched to a gene; V was cut back by 1 base and J by 4 bases. CDR1 and CDR2 (germline): SNHLY, FYNNEI. Here the CDR3 reads CASSEGDRKYNEQFF. In DNA, the CDR3 is TGTGCCAGCAGTGAAGGGGACAGAAAATACAATGAGCAGTTCTTC.

CDR3 protein: CASSLRSTRELPYGYTF. CDR3 coding DNA: TGTGCCAGCAGCCTACGATCGACAAGGGAGCTTCCCTATGGCTACACCTTC. The chain is built from TRBV5-4 and TRBJ1-2, with no clear D. The CDR3 is 17 residues long. CDR1 is SGHNT, CDR2 YYREEE, per germline (reference sequence). The V end was cut by 4 bases, the J end by 4 bases, with 23 bases between.

The rearrangement links TRBV5-1 to TRBJ2-1; D might be TRBD2 (5 bases). Germline V gene data show CDR1 as SGHRS and CDR2 as YFSETQ. The CDR3 has 15 residues. Deletions cut 1 base from V and 7 bases from J, with 15 bases between. The CDR3 nucleotides read TGCGCCAGCAGCTTGAGCGGCCAGCAGGTGAATGAGCAGTTCTTC. It yields the protein CASSLSGQQVNEQFF.

The V and J genes are TRBV5-4 and TRBJ1-1; the D gene is possibly TRBD1 (6 bases). The CDR3 runs 17 residues. V shed 4 bases and J shed 1 base, with 20 bases lying between them. Germline loops: CDR1 SGHNT, CDR2 YYREEE (reference sequence). The CDR3 region has the DNA TGTGCCAGCAGCCCCCTCTTTGGGGGCAAAGGGAACACTGAAGCTTTCTTT. Translating it yields CASSPLFGGKGNTEAFF.

The chain links TRBV7-9 to TRBJ2-5, with 7 bases identical to TRBD1. CDR3 length: 13 amino acids. V gave up 5 bases and J gave up 3 bases; unmatched junction bases: 3. Germline CDR1 SEHNR, CDR2 FQNEAQ (reference sequence). The CDR3 region has the DNA TGTGCCAGCAGCCACCAGGGGGAAGAGACCCAGTACTTC. Its protein product is CASSHQGEETQYF.

This chain connects TRBV5-4 to TRBJ1-1, with TRBD1 matching 7 bases. The V gene end was trimmed by 3 bases and the J gene end by 1 base; junction bases not matched to a gene: 3. CDR3 size: 14 residues. Germline V CDR1 and CDR2: SGHNT, YYREEE (reference sequence). The CDR3 DNA reads TGTGCCAGCAGCTCGCAGGGGGGGAACACTGAAGCTTTCTTT. It codes for CASSSQGGNTEAFF.